The 8 T cell receptor beta chains in this list originate from one sample, sequenced in a study of blood T cell repertoires in COVID-19. Method: immunoSEQ multiplex PCR; TCRdb's copy keeps in-frame clones and lacks some. Of about 210,000 clones listed, approximately 90% are singletons. The source material was peripheral blood. All receptors come from a man aged 65 to 85 with acute or convalescent COVID-19.

V gene TRBV7-8 combines with J gene TRBJ1-5; D is undetermined. Germline-derived CDR1 and CDR2 are SGHVS and FQNEAQ. There are 15 residues in the CDR3. Deletions cut 3 bases from V and 2 bases from J, with 11 bases between. The CDR3 spells CASSFGSSRNQPQHF. DNA for the CDR3: TGTGCCAGCAGCTTCGGTTCGTCTCGCAATCAGCCCCAGCATTTT.

This clone was seen just once. The chain couples TRBV29-1 to TRBJ1-2; 7 bases map to TRBD1. Germline V gene data show CDR1 as SQVTM and CDR2 as ANQGSEA. The V gene end was trimmed by 0 bases and the J gene end by 7 bases; junction bases not matched to a gene: 8. The CDR3 has 14 amino acids. As DNA, the CDR3 is TGCAGCGTTGAAGAGAGGGGGCATAATGGTGGCTACACCTTC. Protein: CSVEERGHNGGYTF.

V usage is TRBV19 and J usage is TRBJ1-4, with D tentatively TRBD1 (5 bases). V was clipped by 7 bases and J by 8 bases, with 26 bases between them. This CDR3 contains 17 residues. Germline CDR1 and CDR2: LNHDA and SQIVND (reference sequence). CDR3 sequence reads: CASKIPGLGSGGEKLFF. DNA for the CDR3: TGTGCCAGTAAAATTCCGGGCCTCGGATCCGGGGGAGAAAAACTGTTTTTT.

The chain couples TRBV7-9 to TRBJ2-3; 16 nucleotides agree with TRBD2. CDR1 and CDR2 from the germline V gene are SEHNR and FQNEAQ (reference sequence). The CDR3 is made up of 16 amino acids. V shed 4 bases and J 9 bases; nucleotides not matched to a gene: 7. Written as DNA, the CDR3 is TGTGCCAGCAGCTCGGGACTAGCGGGAGGGCCTGAGACGCAGTATTTT. Translation gives CASSSGLAGGPETQYF.

The chain is built from TRBV19 and TRBJ1-1; TRBD1 agrees at 10 bases. Germline trimming cut 10 bases from V and 8 bases from J; bases unmatched to any gene: 13. This CDR3 is 14 amino acids long. Germline assignment: CDR1 LNHDA and CDR2 SQIVND (reference sequence). In DNA form, the CDR3 reads TGTGCCACCAGTATGGCGGGACAGGGGTCCGAAGCTTTCTTT. Translation gives CATSMAGQGSEAFF.

The chain recombines TRBV7-2 with TRBJ2-2, with a weak D call TRBD1 (6 bases). Trimming shortened V by 5 bases and J by 1 base, and 11 bases separated the two germline ends. The CDR3 runs 15 residues. Germline CDR1 SGHTA, CDR2 FQGNSA. CDR3 protein: CASSPRGGNTGELFF. The DNA of the CDR3 is TGTGCCAGCAGCCCTAGAGGGGGGAACACCGGGGAGCTGTTTTTT. The variable domain in full, completed from reference TRBV7-2 and TRBJ2-2, reads GAGVSQSPSNKVTEKGKDVELRCDPISGHTALYWYRQSLGQGLEFLIYFQGNSAPDKSGLPSDRFSAERTGGSVSTLTIQRTQQEDSAVYLCASSPRGGNTGELFFGEGSRLTVL.

The V call is TRBV7-9, the J call TRBJ2-2, with D possibly matching TRBD1 (5 bases). CDR1 SEHNR and CDR2 FQNEAQ come from the germline V gene (reference sequence). This CDR3 has 15 residues. Trimming removed 1 base at V and 3 bases at J, with 9 bases between. The chain's CDR3 is CASSLGGKDTGELFF. CDR3 DNA: TGTGCCAGCAGCTTAGGGGGCAAGGACACCGGGGAGCTGTTTTTT.

The chain joins TRBV28 to TRBJ1-4; 8 nucleotides align to TRBD1. Germline V gene lookup returns CDR1 MDHEN and CDR2 SYDVKM. This CDR3 has 15 amino acids. Unmatched junction bases numbered 8, after V lost 8 bases and J lost 3 bases. The CDR3 protein is CASGFLTGANEKLFF. The CDR3 DNA reads TGTGCCAGCGGATTCTTGACAGGGGCTAATGAAAAACTGTTTTTT.